In its sample, the clone carrying this T cell receptor (beta chain) was seen many times. Its antigen is not identified. V lost 1 base, J lost 3 bases, and 10 bases lay in between. The CDR3 is made up of 16 amino acids. Germline loops: CDR1 MGHRA, CDR2 YSYEKL. This sample is part of a study of neurological immune-mediated disorders. General study findings and limits: Private repertoires in all groups were suggested by the absence of shared CDR3 amino acid sequences among expanded clones across subjects.

TCRdb reprocessed the 5' RACE reads with MiXCR, giving one entry per CDR3 protein. There are about 55,000 distinct CDR3 sequences in the sample; over 4% occur only once, and roughly 3.1% lies in the top ten. This receptor was obtained from a man aged 45-65 years with multiple sclerosis. Material: PBMCs. This chain uses TRBV4-1 with TRBJ2-6, with a possible D match to TRBD1 (6 bases). CDR3: CASSQGQGYGANVLTF. The CDR3 bases are TGCGCCAGCAGCCAAGGGCAGGGGTATGGGGCCAACGTCCTGACTTTC.